This T cell receptor (beta chain) was sequenced during a study of Graves' ophthalmopathy and Graves' hyperthyroidism. Study-level information: Peripheral blood (taken before any treatment) was collected at initial diagnosis.

Remarks on this clonotype: As yet, its antigen is unknown.

Germline V lookup: CDR1 DFQATT, CDR2 SNEGSKA (reference sequence). V was pared by 3 bases and J by 3 bases, with 11 bases between. The CDR3 is made up of 14 amino acids. TCR beta CDR3 regions were amplified from RNA transcripts. HTBI-primed RT-PCR formed the first round, and a multiplex PCR formed the second. MiXCR, run by TCRdb on the multiplex PCR reads, gives a single entry per CDR3 protein. The sample carries just over 600,000 distinct CDR3 sequences, about 20% recorded once. Study outcomes and limitations: Detected in blood as well were most expanded thyroid clonotypes with frequency above 0.001. The model reached approximately 70% sensitivity and approximately 72% specificity for predicting ophthalmopathy progression.

The sequenced material came from peripheral blood. J is TRBJ2-2 and V is TRBV20-1; possible D gene TRBD1, 7 bases. The clonotype was recovered from a woman in her late teens or twenties with stable Graves' hyperthyroidism. Some clones in this sample may be carry-over from other donors' samples. The CDR3 DNA reads as TGCAGTGCTAGTGACAGGGACTACACCGGGGAGCTGTTTTTT. Protein: CSASDRDYTGELFF.